This TCR beta chain was identified in a study of cytomegalovirus exposure and HLA in healthy donors. Germline CDR1 SGHRS, CDR2 YFSETQ. Trimming removed 2 bases from V and 1 base from J; junction bases left unmatched: 7. The CDR3 loop spans 16 amino acids. Use of 60 Vbeta and 13 Jbeta primers characterized the PCR. Here immunoSEQ multiplex PCR was the method, and the copy in TCRdb shows in-frame clones only, minus some. Recorded for this sample: fewer than 150,000 clones. This sequence joins TRBV5-1 and TRBJ1-1, with 8 bases matching TRBD1. The source is a man between 18 and 29 years old in good health and CMV-seronegative. Sequences were obtained from PBMCs. The CDR3 loop is CASSLGTGPRNTEAFF. The CDR3 nucleotides read TGCGCCAGCAGCTTAGGGACAGGACCTCGGAACACTGAAGCTTTCTTT. The full variable domain, rest sourced from reference TRBV5-1 and TRBJ1-1, is KAGVTQTPRYLIKTRGQQVTLSCSPISGHRSVSWYQQTPGQGLQFLFEYFSETQRNKGNFPGRFSGRQFSNSRSEMNVSTLELGDSALYLCASSLGTGPRNTEAFFGQGTRLTVV.